The source of this T cell receptor (beta chain) is a study of blood T cell repertoires in COVID-19. Study-level information: PBMCs, B-cell-depleted T cells, or T cells were the source of the cDNA or gDNA that made up the material.

Germline V gene lookup returns CDR1 SEHNR and CDR2 FQNEAQ (reference sequence). CDR3 length: 16 amino acids. Germline trimming cut 5 bases from V and 7 bases from J; bases unmatched to any gene: 11. Authors' methods: Reference gene primers were amplified, and this amplification served to estimate nucleated cell counts. Produced via immunoSEQ multiplex PCR; TCRdb's table is partial and in-frame only. Clone size and the V and J calls come from that table; the DNA yielded D and trimming. The sample shows some 200,000 clones, about four fifths of them seen only once. Which cohort a participant joined came from the clinical history participants gave.

This sequence was found in a woman aged 40 to 50 with acute COVID-19. Specimen: PBMCs or T cells enriched from blood (not recorded which). This chain links TRBV7-9 with TRBJ1-6, with TRBD1 matching 7 bases. CDR3 in DNA: TGTGCCAGCAGCCTTAATGCCATCAGGGGGAATTCACCCCTCCACTTT. It codes for CASSLNAIRGNSPLHF.